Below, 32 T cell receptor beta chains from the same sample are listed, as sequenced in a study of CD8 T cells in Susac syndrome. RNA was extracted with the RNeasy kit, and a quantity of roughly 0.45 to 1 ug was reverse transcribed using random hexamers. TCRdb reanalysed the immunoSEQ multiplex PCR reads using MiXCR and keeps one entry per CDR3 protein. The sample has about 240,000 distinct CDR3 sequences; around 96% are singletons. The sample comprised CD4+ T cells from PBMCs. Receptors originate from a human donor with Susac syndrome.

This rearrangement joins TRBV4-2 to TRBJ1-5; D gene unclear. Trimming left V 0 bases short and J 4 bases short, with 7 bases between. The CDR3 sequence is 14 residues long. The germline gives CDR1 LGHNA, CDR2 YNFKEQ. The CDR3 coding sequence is TGTGCCAGCAGCCAAGATCGAGGGAATCAGCCCCAGCATTTT. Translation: CASSQDRGNQPQHF.

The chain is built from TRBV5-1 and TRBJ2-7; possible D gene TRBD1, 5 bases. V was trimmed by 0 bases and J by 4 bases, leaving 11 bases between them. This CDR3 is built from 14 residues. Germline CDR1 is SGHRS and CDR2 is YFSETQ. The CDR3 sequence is CASSLELGAYEQYF. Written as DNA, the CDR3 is TGCGCCAGCAGCTTGGAGTTAGGGGCTTACGAGCAGTACTTC.

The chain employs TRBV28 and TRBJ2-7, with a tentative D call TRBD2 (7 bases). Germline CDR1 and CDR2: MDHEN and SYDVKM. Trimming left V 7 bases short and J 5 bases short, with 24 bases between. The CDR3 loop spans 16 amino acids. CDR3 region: CASIPGAGVDPNEQYF. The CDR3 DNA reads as TGTGCCAGCATCCCGGGGGCGGGAGTCGATCCCAACGAGCAGTACTTC.

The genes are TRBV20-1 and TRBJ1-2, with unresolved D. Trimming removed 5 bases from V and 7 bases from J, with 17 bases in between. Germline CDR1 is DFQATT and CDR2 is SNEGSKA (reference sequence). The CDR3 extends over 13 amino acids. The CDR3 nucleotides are TGCAGTGCTGATAGTCTTTTCGGTGGTGGCTACACCTTC. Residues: CSADSLFGGGYTF.

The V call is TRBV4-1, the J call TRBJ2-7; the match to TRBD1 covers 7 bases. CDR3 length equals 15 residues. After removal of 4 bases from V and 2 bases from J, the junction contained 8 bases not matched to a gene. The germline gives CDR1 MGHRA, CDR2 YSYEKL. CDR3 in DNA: TGCGCCAGCAGCCCCACCCCGGGACAGACCTACGAGCAGTACTTC. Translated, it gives CASSPTPGQTYEQYF.

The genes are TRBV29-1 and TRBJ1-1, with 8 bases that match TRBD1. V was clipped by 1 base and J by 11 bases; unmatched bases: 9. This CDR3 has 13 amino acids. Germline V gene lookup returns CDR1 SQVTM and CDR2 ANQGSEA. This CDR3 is CSVEADDRGKAFF. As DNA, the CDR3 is TGCAGCGTTGAAGCAGACGACAGGGGAAAGGCTTTCTTT.

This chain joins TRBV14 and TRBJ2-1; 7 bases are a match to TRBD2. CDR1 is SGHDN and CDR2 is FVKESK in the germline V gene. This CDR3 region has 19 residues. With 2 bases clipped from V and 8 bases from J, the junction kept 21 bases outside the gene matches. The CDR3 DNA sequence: TGTGCCAGCAGCCAACCCGCTGGAGCGGGAAGACCTATCATCTATGAGCAGTTCTTC. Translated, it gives CASSQPAGAGRPIIYEQFF.

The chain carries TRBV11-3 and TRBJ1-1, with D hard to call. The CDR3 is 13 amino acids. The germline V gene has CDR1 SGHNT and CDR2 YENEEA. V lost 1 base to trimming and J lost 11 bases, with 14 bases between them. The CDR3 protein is CASSLVSAGGAFF. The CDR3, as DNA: TGTGCCAGCAGCTTAGTCTCCGCGGGTGGCGCTTTCTTT.

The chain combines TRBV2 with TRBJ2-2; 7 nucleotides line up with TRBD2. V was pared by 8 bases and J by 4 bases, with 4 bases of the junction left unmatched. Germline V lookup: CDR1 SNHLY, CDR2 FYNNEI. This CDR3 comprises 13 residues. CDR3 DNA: TGTGCCAGCGGACTAGTGGGCACCGGGGAGCTGTTTTTT. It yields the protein CASGLVGTGELFF.

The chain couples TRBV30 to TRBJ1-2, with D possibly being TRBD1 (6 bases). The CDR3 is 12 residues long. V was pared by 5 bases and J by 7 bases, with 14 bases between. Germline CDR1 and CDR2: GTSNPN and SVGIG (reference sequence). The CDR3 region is CAWGKQGAGYTF. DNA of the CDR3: TGTGCCTGGGGCAAACAGGGAGCTGGCTACACCTTC.

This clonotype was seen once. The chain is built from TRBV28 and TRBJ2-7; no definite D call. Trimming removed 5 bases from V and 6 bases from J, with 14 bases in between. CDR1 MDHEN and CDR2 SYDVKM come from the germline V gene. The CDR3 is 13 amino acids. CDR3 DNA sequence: TGTGCCAGCAGTCCCCCGGTCAGACGCGAGCAGTACTTC. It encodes CASSPPVRREQYF.

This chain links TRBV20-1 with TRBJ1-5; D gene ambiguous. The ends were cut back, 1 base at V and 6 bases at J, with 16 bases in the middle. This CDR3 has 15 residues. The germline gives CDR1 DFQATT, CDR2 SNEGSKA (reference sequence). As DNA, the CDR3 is TGCAGTGCTAGAGCCGGCGTTTCAAGCGGTCAGCCCCAGCATTTT. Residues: CSARAGVSSGQPQHF.

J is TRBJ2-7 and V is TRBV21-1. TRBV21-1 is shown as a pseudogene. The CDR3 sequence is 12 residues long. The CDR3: CASPRDSYEQYF. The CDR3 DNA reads TGTGCCAGTCCCCGGGACTCCTACGAGCAGTACTTC.

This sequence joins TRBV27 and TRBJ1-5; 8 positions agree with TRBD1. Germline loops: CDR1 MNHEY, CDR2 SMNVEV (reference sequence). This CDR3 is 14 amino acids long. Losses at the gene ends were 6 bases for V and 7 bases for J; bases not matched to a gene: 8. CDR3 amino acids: CASRRQGSGQPQHF. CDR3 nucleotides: TGTGCCAGCAGACGACAGGGGTCGGGCCAGCCCCAGCATTTT.

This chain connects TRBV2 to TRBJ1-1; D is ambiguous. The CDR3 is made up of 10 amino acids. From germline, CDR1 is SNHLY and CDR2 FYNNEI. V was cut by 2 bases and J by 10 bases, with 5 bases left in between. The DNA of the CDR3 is TGTGCCAGCAGTGAATATCGAGCTTTCTTT. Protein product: CASSEYRAFF.

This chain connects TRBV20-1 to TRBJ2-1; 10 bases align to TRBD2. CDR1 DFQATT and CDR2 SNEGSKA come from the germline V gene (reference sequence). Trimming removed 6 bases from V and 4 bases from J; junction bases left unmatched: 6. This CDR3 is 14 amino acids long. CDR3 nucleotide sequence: TGCAGTGCCTCAGCGGGAGGGAGGTACAATGAGCAGTTCTTC. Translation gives CSASAGGRYNEQFF.

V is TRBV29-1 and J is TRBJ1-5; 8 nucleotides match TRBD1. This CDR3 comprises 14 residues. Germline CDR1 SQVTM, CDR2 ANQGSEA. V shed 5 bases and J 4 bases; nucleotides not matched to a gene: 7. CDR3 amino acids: CSVRTDRANQPQHF. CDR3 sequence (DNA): TGCAGCGTTAGAACGGACAGGGCGAATCAGCCCCAGCATTTT.

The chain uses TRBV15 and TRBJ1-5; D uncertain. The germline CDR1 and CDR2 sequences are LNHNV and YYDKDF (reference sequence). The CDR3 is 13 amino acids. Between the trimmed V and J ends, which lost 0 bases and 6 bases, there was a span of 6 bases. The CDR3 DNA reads TGTGCCACCAGCAGAGATTTCAGTCAGCCCCAGCATTTT. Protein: CATSRDFSQPQHF.

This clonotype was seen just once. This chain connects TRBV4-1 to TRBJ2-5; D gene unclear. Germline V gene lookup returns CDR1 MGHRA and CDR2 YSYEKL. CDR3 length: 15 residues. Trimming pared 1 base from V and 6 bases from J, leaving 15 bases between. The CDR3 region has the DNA TGCGCCAGCAGCCAAGTTACGAGTTTTGGAAAGACCCAGTACTTC. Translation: CASSQVTSFGKTQYF.

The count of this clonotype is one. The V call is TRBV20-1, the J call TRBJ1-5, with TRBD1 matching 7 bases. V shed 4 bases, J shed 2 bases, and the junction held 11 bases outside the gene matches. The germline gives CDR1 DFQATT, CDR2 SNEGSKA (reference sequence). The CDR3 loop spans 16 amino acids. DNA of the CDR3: TGCAGTGCTACGCCGACAGGGTTCAGGGGCAATCAGCCCCAGCATTTT. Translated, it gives CSATPTGFRGNQPQHF.

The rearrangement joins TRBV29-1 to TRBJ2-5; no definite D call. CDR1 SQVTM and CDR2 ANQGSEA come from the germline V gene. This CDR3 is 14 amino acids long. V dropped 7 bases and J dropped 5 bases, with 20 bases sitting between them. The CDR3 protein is CSAHFVSLGETQYF. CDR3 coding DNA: TGCAGCGCCCATTTTGTCAGCCTGGGGGAGACCCAGTACTTC.

The CDR3, as DNA: TGTGCCAGCAGCTTACCTGCTCGGGCCGTAGCGCCCCAGCATTTT. Amino acids: CASSLPARAVAPQHF. The rearrangement uses TRBV7-8 and TRBJ1-5; D is ambiguous. CDR1 SGHVS and CDR2 FQNEAQ come from the germline V gene. V lost 2 bases and J lost 9, with 17 bases in between. CDR3 size: 15 residues.

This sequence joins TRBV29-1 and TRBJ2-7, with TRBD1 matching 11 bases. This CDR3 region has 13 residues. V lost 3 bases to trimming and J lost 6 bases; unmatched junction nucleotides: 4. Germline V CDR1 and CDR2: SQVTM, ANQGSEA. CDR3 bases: TGCAGCGTTGACGGACAGGGGGCCATCGAGCAGTACTTC. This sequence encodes CSVDGQGAIEQYF.

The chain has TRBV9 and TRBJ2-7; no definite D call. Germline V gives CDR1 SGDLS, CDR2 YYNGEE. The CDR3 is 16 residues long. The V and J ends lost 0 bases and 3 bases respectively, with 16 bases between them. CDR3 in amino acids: CASSVGGRITDYEQYF. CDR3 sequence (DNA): TGTGCCAGCAGCGTAGGAGGTAGGATAACGGACTACGAGCAGTACTTC. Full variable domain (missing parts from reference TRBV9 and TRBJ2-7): DSGVTQTPKHLITATGQRVTLRCSPRSGDLSVYWYQQSLDQGLQFLIQYYNGEERAKGNILERFSAQQFPDLHSELNLSSLELGDSALYFCASSVGGRITDYEQYFGPGTRLTVT.

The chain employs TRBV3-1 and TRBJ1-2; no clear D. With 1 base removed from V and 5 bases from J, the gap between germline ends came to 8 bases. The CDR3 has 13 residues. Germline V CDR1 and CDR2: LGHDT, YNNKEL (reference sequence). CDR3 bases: TGTGCCAGCAGCCAAGTACGATCGTATGGCTACACCTTC. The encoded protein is CASSQVRSYGYTF.

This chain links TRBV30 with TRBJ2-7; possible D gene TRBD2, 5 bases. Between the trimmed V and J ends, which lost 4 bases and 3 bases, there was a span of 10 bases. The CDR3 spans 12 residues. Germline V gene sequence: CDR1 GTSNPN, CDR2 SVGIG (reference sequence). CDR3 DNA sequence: TGTGCCTGGAATTTAGGACTCTACGAGCAGTACTTC. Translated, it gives CAWNLGLYEQYF.

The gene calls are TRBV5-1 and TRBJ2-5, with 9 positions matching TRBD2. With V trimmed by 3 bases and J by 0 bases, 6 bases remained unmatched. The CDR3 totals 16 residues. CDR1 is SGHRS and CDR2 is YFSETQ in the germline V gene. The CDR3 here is CASSSTTSGDQETQYF. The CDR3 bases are TGCGCCAGCAGCTCGACGACTAGCGGAGACCAAGAGACCCAGTACTTC.

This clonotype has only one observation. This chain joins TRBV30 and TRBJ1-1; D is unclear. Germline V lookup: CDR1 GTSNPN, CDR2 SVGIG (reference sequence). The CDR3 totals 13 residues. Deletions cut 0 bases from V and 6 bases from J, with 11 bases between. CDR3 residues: CAWSVLLMAEAFF. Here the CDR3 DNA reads TGTGCCTGGAGTGTACTTCTTATGGCTGAAGCTTTCTTT.

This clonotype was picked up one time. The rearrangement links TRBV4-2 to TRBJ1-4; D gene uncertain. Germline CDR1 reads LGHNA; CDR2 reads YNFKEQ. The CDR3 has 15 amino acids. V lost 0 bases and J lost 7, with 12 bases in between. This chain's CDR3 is CASSQDLGIGEKLFF. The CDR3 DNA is TGTGCCAGCAGCCAAGATCTAGGGATAGGTGAAAAACTGTTTTTT.

The CDR3 region is CASSSTGEQFF. The CDR3 coding sequence is TGTGCCAGCAGTTCCACCGGTGAGCAGTTCTTC. V usage is TRBV13 and J usage is TRBJ2-1; no clear D. Germline-derived CDR1 and CDR2 are PRHDT and FYEKMQ (reference sequence). The V end was cut by 6 bases, the J end by 9 bases, with 9 bases between. The length of the CDR3 is 11 residues. The full variable domain, its missing parts supplied by reference TRBV13 and TRBJ2-1, is AAGVIQSPRHLIKEKRETATLKCYPIPRHDTVYWYQQGPGQDPQFLISFYEKMQSDKGSIPDRFSAQQFSDYHSELNMSSLELGDSALYFCASSSTGEQFFGPGTRLTVL.

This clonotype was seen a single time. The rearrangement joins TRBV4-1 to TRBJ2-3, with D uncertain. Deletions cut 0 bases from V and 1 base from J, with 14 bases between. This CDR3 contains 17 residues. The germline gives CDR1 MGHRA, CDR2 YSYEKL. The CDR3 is CASSQDRPMRGTDTQYF. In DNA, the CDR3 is TGCGCCAGCAGCCAAGACCGTCCTATGCGAGGCACAGATACGCAGTATTTT.

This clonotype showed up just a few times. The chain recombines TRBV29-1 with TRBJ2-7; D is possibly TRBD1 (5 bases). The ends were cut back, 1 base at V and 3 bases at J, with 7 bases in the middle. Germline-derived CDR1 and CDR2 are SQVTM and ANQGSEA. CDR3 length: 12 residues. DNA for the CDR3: TGCAGCGTTGAAGTGACAGTCTACGAGCAGTACTTC. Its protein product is CSVEVTVYEQYF.